This is a list of T cell receptor beta chains from one sample in a study of regulatory T cells in long-lasting Graves disease. TCRdb re-analysed the multiplex PCR reads in MiXCR, keeping a single row per CDR3 protein. This table holds approximately 470,000 distinct CDR3 sequences, under 25% found once. The sequencing used peripheral blood mononuclear cells (PBMCs), collected when the disease was refractory, from a patient treated with antithyroid drugs. All receptors derive from a female donor with Graves disease. Each CDR3 is given with its conserved first and last residue. Each record gives: V gene, J gene, clone size, D gene, CDR3 protein, CDR3 DNA. D genes are given only for firm matches. Not all rows give a size; the values are once, few, many and, for expanded clones, a class.

v_gene: TRBV6-1; j_gene: TRBJ1-2; abundance: few; d_gene: .; CDR3aa: CASRPVRPFYGYTF; CDR3nt: TGTGCCAGCAGACCCGTCCGGCCCTTCTATGGCTACACCTTC
v_gene: TRBV12-3/TRBV12-4; j_gene: TRBJ2-1; abundance: .; d_gene: TRBD2; CDR3aa: CASSTGLAGAPGNEQFF; CDR3nt: TGTGCCAGCAGTACAGGACTAGCGGGAGCCCCGGGCAATGAGCAGTTCTTC
v_gene: TRBV7-9; j_gene: TRBJ2-5; abundance: many; d_gene: .; CDR3aa: CASSAQETQYF; CDR3nt: TGTGCCAGCAGCGCGCAAGAGACCCAGTACTTC
v_gene: TRBV12-3/TRBV12-4; j_gene: TRBJ2-5; abundance: .; d_gene: TRBD1; CDR3aa: CASSSWTGSWTQETQYF; CDR3nt: TGTGCCAGCAGTTCCTGGACAGGGTCTTGGACCCAAGAGACCCAGTACTTC
v_gene: TRBV20-1; j_gene: TRBJ1-2; abundance: few; d_gene: .; CDR3aa: CSATTVNYGYTF; CDR3nt: TGCAGTGCCACGACGGTCAACTATGGCTACACCTTC
v_gene: TRBV20-1; j_gene: TRBJ2-4; abundance: few; d_gene: .; CDR3aa: CSAPFSGVAKNIQYF; CDR3nt: TGCAGTGCCCCGTTTAGCGGAGTAGCCAAAAACATTCAGTACTTC
v_gene: TRBV6-1; j_gene: TRBJ2-7; abundance: many; d_gene: TRBD1; CDR3aa: CASRAGGDYEQYF; CDR3nt: TGTGCCAGCAGAGCAGGGGGAGACTACGAGCAGTACTTC
v_gene: TRBV12-3/TRBV12-4; j_gene: TRBJ2-5; abundance: many; d_gene: .; CDR3aa: CASSLSLEETQYF; CDR3nt: TGTGCCAGCAGTTTATCCCTAGAAGAGACCCAGTACTTC
v_gene: TRBV5-5; j_gene: TRBJ2-7; abundance: many; d_gene: .; CDR3aa: CASSLGHGAYEQYF; CDR3nt: TGTGCCAGCAGCTTGGGACACGGGGCCTACGAGCAGTACTTC
v_gene: TRBV6-1; j_gene: TRBJ1-5; abundance: few; d_gene: TRBD1; CDR3aa: CASSNQGGISNQPQHF; CDR3nt: TGTGCCAGCAGTAACCAGGGGGGCATAAGCAATCAGCCCCAGCATTTT
v_gene: TRBV7-6; j_gene: TRBJ2-1; abundance: .; d_gene: .; CDR3aa: CASSDIAGVNEQFF; CDR3nt: TGTGCCAGCAGTGATATAGCAGGGGTCAATGAGCAGTTCTTC